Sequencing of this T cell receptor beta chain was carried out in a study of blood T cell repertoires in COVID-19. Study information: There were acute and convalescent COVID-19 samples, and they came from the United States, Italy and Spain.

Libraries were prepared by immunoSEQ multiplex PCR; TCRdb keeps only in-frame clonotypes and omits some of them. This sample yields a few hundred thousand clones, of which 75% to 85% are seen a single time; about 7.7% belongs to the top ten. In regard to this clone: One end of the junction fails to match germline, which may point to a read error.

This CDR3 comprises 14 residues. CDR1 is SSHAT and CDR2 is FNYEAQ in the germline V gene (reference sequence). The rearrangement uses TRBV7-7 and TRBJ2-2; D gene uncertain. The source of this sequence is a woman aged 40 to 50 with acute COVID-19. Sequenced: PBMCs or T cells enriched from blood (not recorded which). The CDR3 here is CASSSLGVFGELFF. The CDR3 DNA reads TGTGCTAGCAGCTCATTAGGAGTTTTCGGGGAGCTGTTTTTT.